A selection of T cell receptor beta chains follows, all from one sample in a study of cytomegalovirus exposure and HLA in healthy donors. Libraries were prepared by immunoSEQ multiplex PCR; TCRdb keeps only in-frame clonotypes and omits some of them. The table lists about 240,000 clones, roughly 82% of them singletons. Sequencing used PBMCs. The source of these receptors is a woman aged 40 to 50 in good health and CMV-seropositive. The CDR3 runs from the conserved cysteine through the conserved F or W. A D gene is named only where the DNA matches it firmly. The size field is filled for only some rows; it gives once, few, many or a size class.

j_call clone_size v_call d_call cdr3_nt cdr3_aa
TRBJ1-5 . TRBV19 TRBD1 TGTGCCAGCCGGGGACAGGGAAGCAATCAGCCCCAGCATTTT CASRGQGSNQPQHF
TRBJ1-2 . TRBV7-2 . TGTGCCAGCAGTACTCAAGGGGGGGACTATGGCTACACCTTC CASSTQGGDYGYTF
TRBJ2-5 . TRBV10-2 . TGCGCCAGCAGTGCGACGGGATCCCGGAAAGAGACCCAGTACTTC CASSATGSRKETQYF
TRBJ2-7 . TRBV7-9 TRBD1 TGTGCCAGCAGACCGCCTATCCGGGACAGGGGAGCCCACGAGCAGTACTTC CASRPPIRDRGAHEQYF
TRBJ2-3 few TRBV9 TRBD1 TGTGCCAGCAGCGTAGAATCAGGGGGCGGTACGCAGTATTTT CASSVESGGGTQYF
TRBJ1-2 . TRBV25-1 TRBD1 TGTGCCAGCAGTGCGGACAGGGGAGAGGGATATGGCTACACCTTC CASSADRGEGYGYTF
TRBJ2-1 . TRBV27 TRBD2 TGTGCCAGCTTGGGACTAGCGGGGGTGAGCTCCTACAATGAGCAGTTCTTC CASLGLAGVSSYNEQFF
TRBJ2-7 . TRBV7-2 . TGTGCCAGCAGTCCCGTGGTTGGGGCCGGGTCCTACGAGCAGTACTTC CASSPVVGAGSYEQYF
TRBJ1-5 . TRBV29-1 . TGCAGCGTTGGGGAAGGGGATCAGCCCCAGCATTTT CSVGEGDQPQHF
TRBJ2-2 . TRBV7-3 . TGTGCCAGCAGCGAAGCCACAGCCACCGGGGAGCTGTTTTTT CASSEATATGELFF
TRBJ2-7 . TRBV9 TRBD2 TGTGCCAGCAGCGTGAGCGGGGAGAGTTCCTACGAGCAGTACTTC CASSVSGESSYEQYF
TRBJ1-1 . TRBV10-3 . TGTGCCATCAGTGAGGAGGGGGTATCAGAAGCTTTCTTT CAISEEGVSEAFF
TRBJ2-7 . TRBV12-1 . TGTGCCAGCAGCTTTCCGACTAGCGGGAGAACCTACGAGCAGTACTTC CASSFPTSGRTYEQYF
TRBJ2-1 . TRBV14 TRBD2 TGTGCCAGCAGCGGGGGACTAGCGGGAGGGAACAATGAGCAGTTCTTC CASSGGLAGGNNEQFF
TRBJ2-7 . TRBV5-1 TRBD1 TGCGCCAGCAGCCTAGGGACAGGGAGCTCTTGGGGGCAGTACTTC CASSLGTGSSWGQYF
TRBJ2-7 . TRBV2 TRBD1 TGTGCCAGCAGTGCTGACAGGGGGGAGACCTACGAGCAGTACTTC CASSADRGETYEQYF
TRBJ1-1 . TRBV7-3 TRBD1 TGTGCCAGCAGCCCGAGGGGGCAGCCCAACACTGAAGCTTTCTTT CASSPRGQPNTEAFF
TRBJ2-2 . TRBV5-5 TRBD2 TGTGCCAGCAGAGCGGGACTAGCGGGGGGAAGTACCGGGGAGCTGTTTTTT CASRAGLAGGSTGELFF
TRBJ2-7 . TRBV7-9 TRBD2 TGTGCCAGCAGCCTAGGGACTAGCGGGAGTGAGCAGTACTTC CASSLGTSGSEQYF
TRBJ1-4 . TRBV6-5 TRBD1 TGTGCCAGCAGAACAGGGGGCCTGTCTGTCGAAAAACTGTTTTTT CASRTGGLSVEKLFF
TRBJ2-4 few TRBV5-5 TRBD2 TGTGCCAGCAGCTTGCCGCTAGCGGTAGCCAAAAACATTCAGTACTTC CASSLPLAVAKNIQYF
TRBJ2-3 . TRBV5-6 . TGTGCCAGCAGCTTGGGGGCAGCACGCACAGATACGCAGTATTTT CASSLGAARTDTQYF
TRBJ2-2 . TRBV6-6 . TGTGCCAGCAGTAGAGACAGCGGGGAGCTGTTTTTT CASSRDSGELFF
TRBJ1-1 . TRBV19 TRBD1 TGTGCCAGTAGTGAACAGGGGACTGAAGCTTTCTTT CASSEQGTEAFF
TRBJ1-1 . TRBV27 TRBD1 TGTGCCAGCAGTAAGAGTACAGGGGGCACTGAAGCTTTCTTT CASSKSTGGTEAFF
TRBJ2-2 . TRBV27 TRBD1 TGTGCCAGCAACGACAGGGGTGACACCGGGGAGCTGTTTTTT CASNDRGDTGELFF
TRBJ2-2 . TRBV7-2 TRBD2 TGTGCCAGCAGCCGGACTAGCGGGAGTCCCGGGGAGCTGTTTTTT CASSRTSGSPGELFF
TRBJ1-1 . TRBV4-3 . TGCGCCAGCAGCCAAGAAGAGGGGGATAAGAACACTGAAGCTTTCTTT CASSQEEGDKNTEAFF
TRBJ2-5 . TRBV27 TRBD1 TGTGCCAGCAGTCCCTACCGGGACAGGGGGGGAGAGACCCAGTACTTC CASSPYRDRGGETQYF
TRBJ2-3 . TRBV7-9 TRBD2 TGTTCCAGCAGCTTAAGCGGGGTTAGCACAGATACGCAGTATTTT CSSSLSGVSTDTQYF
TRBJ1-3 once TRBV30 . TGTGCCTGGAGTCAGACTTCAATTTCTGGAAACACCATATATTTT CAWSQTSISGNTIYF
TRBJ2-3 . TRBV19 TRBD1 TGTGCCAGTAGTAGACAGGGGGCCGGTGATACGCAGTATTTT CASSRQGAGDTQYF
TRBJ1-2 . TRBV4-1 . TGCGCCAGCAGCAGGGTAGCGGGCTATGGCTACACCTTC CASSRVAGYGYTF
TRBJ2-1 . TRBV7-8 . TGTGCCAGCAGCTTAGCCCTTAAGACTAGTTATCCGGACAATGAGCAGTTCTTC CASSLALKTSYPDNEQFF
TRBJ2-1 . TRBV29-1 TRBD2 TGCAGCGTTGCTGGCGGGGGGAACAATGAGCAGTTCTTC CSVAGGGNNEQFF
TRBJ2-5 . TRBV18 TRBD1 TGTGCCAGCTCACCGGCCAGGGGGCCCGGAGAGACCCAGTACTTC CASSPARGPGETQYF
TRBJ2-7 few TRBV5-1 TRBD2 TGCGCCAGCAGCTTGCTCGGGGGGAGTCTAACCTACGAGCAGTACTTC CASSLLGGSLTYEQYF
TRBJ1-2 . TRBV19 . TGTGCCAGTAGTATACAGGGGATTTTTTCTGGCTACACCTTC CASSIQGIFSGYTF
TRBJ2-7 . TRBV30 . TGTGCCTGGAGTACGGGGAGCTCCTACGAGCAGTACTTC CAWSTGSSYEQYF
TRBJ2-1 once TRBV7-2 . TGTGCCAGCAGCCTCAGCATTCAACTAGGGCATGAGCAGTTCTTC CASSLSIQLGHEQFF
TRBJ2-5 . TRBV9 . TGTGCCAGCAGCGATCTGGGCCGGGGGAAAGAGACCCAGTACTTC CASSDLGRGKETQYF
TRBJ2-3 once TRBV4-1 . TGCGCCAGCAGCCCGAATAGCGGCCGCACAGATACGCAGTATTTT CASSPNSGRTDTQYF
TRBJ1-3 . TRBV5-4 . TGTGCCAGCAGAATGGGAGGCGGGACGGCGTCTGGAAACACCATATATTTT CASRMGGGTASGNTIYF
TRBJ1-5 . TRBV1 . TGCACCAGCAGCCAAGTTGGGGGGGAACAGCCCCAGCATTTT CTSSQVGGEQPQHF
TRBJ1-2 . TRBV28 TRBD1 TGTGCCAGCAGCGACTGGGACAGGGCCACAAACTATGGCTACACCTTC CASSDWDRATNYGYTF
TRBJ2-7 . TRBV6-1 TRBD1 TGTGCCAGCAGTGTGAGGACAGGGGCCTACGAGCAGTACTTC CASSVRTGAYEQYF
TRBJ1-2 . TRBV6-5 TRBD1 TGTGCCAGCAGACTTCAACCCGGGACAGGGAATGGCTACACCTTC CASRLQPGTGNGYTF
TRBJ2-3 . TRBV11-2 . TGTGCCAGCAGCTTATTCCAGGTTGGAGATACGCAGTATTTT CASSLFQVGDTQYF
TRBJ2-3 . TRBV4-3 TRBD1 TGCGCCAGCAGCCAAGGGTCGACAGGGTATAGCACAGATACGCAGTATTTT CASSQGSTGYSTDTQYF
TRBJ1-1 . TRBV4-2 . TGTGCCAGCAGCCCCACTTCCGGGAGGACGGGCACTGAAGCTTTCTTT CASSPTSGRTGTEAFF